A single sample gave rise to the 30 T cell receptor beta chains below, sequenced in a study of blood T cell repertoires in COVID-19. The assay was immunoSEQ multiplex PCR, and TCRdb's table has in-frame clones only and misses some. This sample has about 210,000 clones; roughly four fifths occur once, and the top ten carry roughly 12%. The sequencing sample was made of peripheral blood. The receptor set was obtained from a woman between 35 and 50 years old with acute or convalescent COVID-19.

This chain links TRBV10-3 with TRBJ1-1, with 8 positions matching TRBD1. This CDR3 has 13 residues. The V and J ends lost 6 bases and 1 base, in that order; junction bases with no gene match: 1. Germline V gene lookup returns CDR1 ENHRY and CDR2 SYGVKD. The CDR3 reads CAIRGTGNTEAFF. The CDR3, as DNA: TGTGCCATCAGGGGGACAGGGAACACTGAAGCTTTCTTT.

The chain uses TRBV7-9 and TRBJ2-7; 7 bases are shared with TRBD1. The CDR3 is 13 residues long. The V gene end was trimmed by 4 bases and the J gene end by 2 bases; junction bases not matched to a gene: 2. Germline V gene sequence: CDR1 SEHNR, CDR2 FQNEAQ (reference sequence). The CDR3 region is CASSWGQTYEQYF. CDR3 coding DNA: TGTGCCAGCAGCTGGGGACAGACCTACGAGCAGTACTTC. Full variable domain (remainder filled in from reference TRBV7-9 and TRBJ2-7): DTGVSQNPRHKITKRGQNVTFRCDPISEHNRLYWYRQTLGQGPEFLTYFQNEAQLEKSRLLSDRFSAERPKGSFSTLEIQRTEQGDSAMYLCASSWGQTYEQYFGPGTRLTVT.

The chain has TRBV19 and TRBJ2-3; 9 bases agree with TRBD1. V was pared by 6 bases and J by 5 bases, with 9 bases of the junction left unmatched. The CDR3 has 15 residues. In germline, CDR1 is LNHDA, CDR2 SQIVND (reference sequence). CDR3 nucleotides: TGTGCCAGTAGCCCTAGAGGGACAGGGCAAGATACGCAGTATTTT. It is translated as CASSPRGTGQDTQYF. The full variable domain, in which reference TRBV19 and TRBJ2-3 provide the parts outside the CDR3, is DGGITQSPKYLFRKEGQNVTLSCEQNLNHDAMYWYRQDPGQGLRLIYYSQIVNDFQKGDIAEGYSVSREKKESFPLTVTSAQKNPTAFYLCASSPRGTGQDTQYFGPGTRLTVL.

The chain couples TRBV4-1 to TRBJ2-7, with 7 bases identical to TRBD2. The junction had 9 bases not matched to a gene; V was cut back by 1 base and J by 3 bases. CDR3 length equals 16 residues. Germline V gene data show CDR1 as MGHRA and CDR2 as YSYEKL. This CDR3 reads CASSQAGGSALYEQYF. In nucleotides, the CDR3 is TGCGCCAGCAGCCAAGCGGGCGGGAGCGCCCTCTACGAGCAGTACTTC.

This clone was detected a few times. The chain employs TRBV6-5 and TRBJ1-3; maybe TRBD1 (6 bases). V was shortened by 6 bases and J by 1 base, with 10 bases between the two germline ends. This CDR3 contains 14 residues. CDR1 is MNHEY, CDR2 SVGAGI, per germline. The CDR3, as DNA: TGTGCCAGCAGGGAGACAGGTTCTGGAAACACCATATATTTT. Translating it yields CASRETGSGNTIYF.

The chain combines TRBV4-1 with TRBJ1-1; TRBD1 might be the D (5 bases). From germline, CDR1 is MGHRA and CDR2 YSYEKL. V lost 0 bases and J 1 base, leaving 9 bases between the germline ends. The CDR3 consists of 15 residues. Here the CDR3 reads CASSQEEGRNTEAFF. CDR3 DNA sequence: TGCGCCAGCAGCCAAGAGGAGGGGAGGAACACTGAAGCTTTCTTT.

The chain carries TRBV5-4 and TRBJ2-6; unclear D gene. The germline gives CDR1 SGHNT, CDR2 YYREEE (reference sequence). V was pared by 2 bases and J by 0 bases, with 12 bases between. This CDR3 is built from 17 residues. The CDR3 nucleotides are TGTGCCAGCAGCTTTGGTAGTTTGATCTCTGGGGCCAACGTCCTGACTTTC. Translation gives CASSFGSLISGANVLTF.

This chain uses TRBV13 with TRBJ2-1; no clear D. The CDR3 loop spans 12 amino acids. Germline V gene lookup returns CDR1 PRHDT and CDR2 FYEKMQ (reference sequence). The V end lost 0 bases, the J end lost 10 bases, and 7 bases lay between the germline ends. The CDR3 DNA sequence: TGTGCCAGCAGCTTAGGGGCGGTAGAGCAGTTCTTC. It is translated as CASSLGAVEQFF.

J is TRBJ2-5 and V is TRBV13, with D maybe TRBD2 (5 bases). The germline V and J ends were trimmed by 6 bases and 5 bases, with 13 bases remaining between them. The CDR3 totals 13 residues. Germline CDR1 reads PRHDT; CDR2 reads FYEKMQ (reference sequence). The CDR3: CASRQTGDETQYF. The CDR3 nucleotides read TGTGCCAGCAGACAAACCGGGGATGAGACCCAGTACTTC. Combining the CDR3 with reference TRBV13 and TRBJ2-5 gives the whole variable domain AAGVIQSPRHLIKEKRETATLKCYPIPRHDTVYWYQQGPGQDPQFLISFYEKMQSDKGSIPDRFSAQQFSDYHSELNMSSLELGDSALYFCASRQTGDETQYFGPGTRLLVL.

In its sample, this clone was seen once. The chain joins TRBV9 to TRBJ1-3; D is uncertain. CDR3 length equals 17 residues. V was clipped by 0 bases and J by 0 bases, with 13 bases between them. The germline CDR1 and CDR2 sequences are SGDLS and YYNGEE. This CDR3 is CASSVGQMPFSGNTIYF. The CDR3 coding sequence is TGTGCCAGCAGCGTAGGGCAGATGCCATTCTCTGGAAACACCATATATTTT.

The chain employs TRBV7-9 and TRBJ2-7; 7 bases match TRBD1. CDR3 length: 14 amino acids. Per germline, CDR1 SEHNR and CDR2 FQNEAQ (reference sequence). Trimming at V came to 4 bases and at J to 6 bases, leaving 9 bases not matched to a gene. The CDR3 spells CASSSPLQGFEQYF. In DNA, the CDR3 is TGTGCCAGCAGCTCCCCCCTACAGGGGTTCGAGCAGTACTTC.

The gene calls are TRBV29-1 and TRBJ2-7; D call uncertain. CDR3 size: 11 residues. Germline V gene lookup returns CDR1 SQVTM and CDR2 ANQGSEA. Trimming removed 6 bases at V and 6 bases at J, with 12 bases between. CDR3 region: CSVLIGGEQYF. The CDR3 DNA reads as TGCAGCGTCCTTATCGGCGGCGAGCAGTACTTC.

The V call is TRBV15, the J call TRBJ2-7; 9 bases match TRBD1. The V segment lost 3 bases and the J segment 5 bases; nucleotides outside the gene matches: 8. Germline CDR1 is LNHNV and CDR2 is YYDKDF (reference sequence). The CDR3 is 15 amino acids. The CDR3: CATSRYAQGANEQYF. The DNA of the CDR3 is TGTGCCACCAGCAGGTATGCACAGGGGGCCAACGAGCAGTACTTC.

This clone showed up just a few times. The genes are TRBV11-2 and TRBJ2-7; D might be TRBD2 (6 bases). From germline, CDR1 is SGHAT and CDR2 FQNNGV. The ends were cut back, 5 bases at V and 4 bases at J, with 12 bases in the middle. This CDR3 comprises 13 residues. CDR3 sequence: CASSKGGEYEQYF. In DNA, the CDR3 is TGTGCCAGCAGCAAAGGAGGGGAATACGAGCAGTACTTC.

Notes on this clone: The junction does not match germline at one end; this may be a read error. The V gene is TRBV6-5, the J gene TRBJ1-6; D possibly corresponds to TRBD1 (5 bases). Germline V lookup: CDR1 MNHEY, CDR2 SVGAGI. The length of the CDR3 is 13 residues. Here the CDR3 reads CAGRGQGGSPLHF. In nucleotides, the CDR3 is TGTGCCGGCAGAGGGCAGGGAGGTTCACCCCTCCACTTT.

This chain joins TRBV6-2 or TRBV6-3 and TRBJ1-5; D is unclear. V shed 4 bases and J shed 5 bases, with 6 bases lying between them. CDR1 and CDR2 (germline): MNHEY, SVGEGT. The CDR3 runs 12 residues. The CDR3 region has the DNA TGTGCCAGCAGTTCCCCCGATCAGCCCCAGCATTTT. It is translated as CASSSPDQPQHF.

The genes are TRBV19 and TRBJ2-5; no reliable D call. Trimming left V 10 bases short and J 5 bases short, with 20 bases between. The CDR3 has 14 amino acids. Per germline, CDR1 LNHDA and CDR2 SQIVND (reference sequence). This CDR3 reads CATRPSSGRETQYF. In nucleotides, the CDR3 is TGTGCCACCCGCCCCTCGTCAGGCCGGGAGACCCAGTACTTC.

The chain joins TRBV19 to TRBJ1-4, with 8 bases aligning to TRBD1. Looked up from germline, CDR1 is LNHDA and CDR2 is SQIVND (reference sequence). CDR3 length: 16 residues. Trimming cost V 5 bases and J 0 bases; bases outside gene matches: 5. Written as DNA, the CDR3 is TGTGCCAGTAGTCAACGACAGGGGTCAACTAATGAAAAACTGTTTTTT. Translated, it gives CASSQRQGSTNEKLFF.

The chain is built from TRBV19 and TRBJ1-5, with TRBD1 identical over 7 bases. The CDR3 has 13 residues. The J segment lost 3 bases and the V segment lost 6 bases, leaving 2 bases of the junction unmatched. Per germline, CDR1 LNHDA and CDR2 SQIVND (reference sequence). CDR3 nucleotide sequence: TGTGCCAGTAGACAGGGGATCAATCAGCCCCAGCATTTT. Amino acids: CASRQGINQPQHF.

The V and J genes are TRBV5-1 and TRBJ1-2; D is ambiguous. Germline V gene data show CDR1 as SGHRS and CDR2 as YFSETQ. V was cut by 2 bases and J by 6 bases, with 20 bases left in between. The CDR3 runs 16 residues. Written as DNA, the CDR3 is TGCGCCAGCAGCTTCCGGGTAGGTCTTGGTGTCCATGGCTACACCTTC. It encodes CASSFRVGLGVHGYTF.

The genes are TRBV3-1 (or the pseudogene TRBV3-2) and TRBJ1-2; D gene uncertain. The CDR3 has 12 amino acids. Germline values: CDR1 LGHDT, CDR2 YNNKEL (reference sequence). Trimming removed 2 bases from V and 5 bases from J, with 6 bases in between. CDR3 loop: CASSQRIYGYTF. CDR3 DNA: TGTGCCAGCAGCCAACGTATATATGGCTACACCTTC.

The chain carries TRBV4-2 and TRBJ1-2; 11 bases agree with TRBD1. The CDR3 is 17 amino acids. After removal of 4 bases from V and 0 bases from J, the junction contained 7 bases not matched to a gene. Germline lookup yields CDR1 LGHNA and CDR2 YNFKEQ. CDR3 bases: TGTGCCAGCAGCCCCCAGGGACAGGGGGGGACTAACTATGGCTACACCTTC. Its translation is CASSPQGQGGTNYGYTF.

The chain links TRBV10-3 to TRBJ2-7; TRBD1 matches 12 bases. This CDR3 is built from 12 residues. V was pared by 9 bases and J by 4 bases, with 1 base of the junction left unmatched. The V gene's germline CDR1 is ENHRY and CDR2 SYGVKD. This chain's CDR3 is CAMGQGAYEQYF. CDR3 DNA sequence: TGTGCCATGGGACAGGGGGCGTACGAGCAGTACTTC.

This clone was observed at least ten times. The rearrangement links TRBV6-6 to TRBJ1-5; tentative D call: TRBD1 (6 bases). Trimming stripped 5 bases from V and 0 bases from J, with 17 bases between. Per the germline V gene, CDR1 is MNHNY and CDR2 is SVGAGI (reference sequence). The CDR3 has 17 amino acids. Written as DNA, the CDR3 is TGTGCCAGCAGTCTGGGGACACCCCTCTATAGCAATCAGCCCCAGCATTTT. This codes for CASSLGTPLYSNQPQHF.

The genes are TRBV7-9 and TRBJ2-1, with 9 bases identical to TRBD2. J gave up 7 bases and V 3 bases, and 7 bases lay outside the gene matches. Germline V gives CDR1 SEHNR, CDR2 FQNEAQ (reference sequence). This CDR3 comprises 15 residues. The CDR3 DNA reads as TGTGCCAGCAGCTTTCCTAGCGGGAAAATTAATGAGCAGTTCTTC. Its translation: CASSFPSGKINEQFF.

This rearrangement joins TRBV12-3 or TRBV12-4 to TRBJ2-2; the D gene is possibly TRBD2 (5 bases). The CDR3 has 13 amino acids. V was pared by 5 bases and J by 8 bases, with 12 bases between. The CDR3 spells CASSEARGGELFF. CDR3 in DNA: TGTGCCAGCAGTGAGGCCCGGGGTGGGGAGCTGTTTTTT.

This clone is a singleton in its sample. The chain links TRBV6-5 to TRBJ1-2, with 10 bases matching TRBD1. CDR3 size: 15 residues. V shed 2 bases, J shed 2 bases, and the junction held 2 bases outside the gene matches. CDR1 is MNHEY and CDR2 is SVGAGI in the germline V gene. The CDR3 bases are TGTGCCAGCAGTTACGGACAGGGGGGGAACTATGGCTACACCTTC. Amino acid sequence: CASSYGQGGNYGYTF.

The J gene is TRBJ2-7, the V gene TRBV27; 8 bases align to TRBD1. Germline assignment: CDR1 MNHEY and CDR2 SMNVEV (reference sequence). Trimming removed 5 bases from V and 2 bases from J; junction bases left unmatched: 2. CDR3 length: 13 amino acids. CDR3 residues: CASSMTGAYEQYF. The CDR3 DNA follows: TGTGCCAGCAGTATGACAGGGGCCTACGAGCAGTACTTC.

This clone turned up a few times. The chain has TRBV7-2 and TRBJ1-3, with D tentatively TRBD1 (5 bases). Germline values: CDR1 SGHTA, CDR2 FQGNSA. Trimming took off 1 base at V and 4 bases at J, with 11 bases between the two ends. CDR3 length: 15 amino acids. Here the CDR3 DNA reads TGTGCCAGCAGCTTAGGAAATCCAGGGGGAAACACCATATATTTT. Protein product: CASSLGNPGGNTIYF.

CDR3 amino acids: CASSLSLAGVYEQYF. CDR3 bases: TGTGCCAGCAGTTTAAGTCTAGCGGGGGTCTACGAGCAGTACTTC. The chain employs TRBV27 and TRBJ2-7; 10 nucleotides agree with TRBD2. CDR1 is MNHEY and CDR2 is SMNVEV in the germline V gene (reference sequence). The CDR3 contains 15 residues. Losses at the gene ends were 2 bases for V and 3 bases for J; bases not matched to a gene: 4.